A single sample gave rise to the 14 T cell receptor beta chains below, sequenced in a study of CD8+CD57+ T cells in acquired aplastic anemia. Study observations and caveats: Lower repertoire diversity than in total CD4+ and CD8+ pools was seen for CD8+CD57+ cells in patients.

Their antigen targets remain unknown. Whoever was chosen for sequencing had shown CD8+CD57+ cell expansion by flow cytometry. The template used for profiling TCR beta VDJ and CDR3 was genomic DNA. One entry per CDR3 protein results from TCRdb running MiXCR on the reads. The sample lists about 18,000 distinct CDR3 sequences; approximately 38% were seen once. The sequenced material came from CD8+CD57+ T cells sorted from PBMCs. The subset here: bead-enriched CD8+CD57+ effector memory T cells from SAA patients. The receptors were gathered from a human donor with aplastic anemia.

The gene calls are TRBV10-1 and TRBJ1-5; D not certain. In germline, CDR1 is WNHNN, CDR2 SYGVQD (reference sequence). V was clipped by 0 bases and J by 7 bases, with 4 bases between them. This CDR3 has 12 residues. The CDR3 sequence: CASSESGQPQHF. DNA for the CDR3: TGCGCCAGCAGTGAGTCGGGGCAGCCCCAGCATTTT.

The chain has TRBV7-6 and TRBJ2-1; 12 positions match TRBD1. The CDR3 runs to 16 residues. With 0 bases clipped from V and 8 bases from J, the junction kept 5 bases outside the gene matches. CDR1 and CDR2 from the germline V gene are SGHVS and FNYEAQ. The CDR3 region has the DNA TGTGCCAGCAGCTTAGCGTGGGGACAGGGGGCCGATGAGCAGTTCTTC. Its protein product is CASSLAWGQGADEQFF.

This clonotype was detected once. The chain couples TRBV11-1 to TRBJ2-3, with D uncertain. This CDR3 region has 16 residues. Deletions cut 6 bases from V and 3 bases from J, with 19 bases between. Germline V lookup: CDR1 SGHAT, CDR2 FQDESV (reference sequence). The CDR3 protein is CASSYGPQRSTDTQYF. Written as DNA, the CDR3 is TGTGCCAGCAGTTATGGACCACAACGCTCGACAGATACGCAGTATTTT.

This clonotype was recorded at least ten times. The chain couples TRBV30 to TRBJ1-1; D remains unclear. Germline CDR1 reads GTSNPN; CDR2 reads SVGIG (reference sequence). V was pared by 4 bases and J by 2 bases, with 5 bases between. This CDR3 contains 11 residues. DNA for the CDR3: TGTGCCTGGATGGTTAACACTGAAGCTTTCTTT. It encodes CAWMVNTEAFF.

The chain employs TRBV20-1 and TRBJ2-3, with D possibly TRBD1 on 6 matching bases. This CDR3 has 14 amino acids. V shed 3 bases and J shed 11 bases, with 21 bases lying between them. Looked up from germline, CDR1 is DFQATT and CDR2 is SNEGSKA (reference sequence). The DNA for the CDR3 is TGCAGTGCTAGTGCACCCGGTGACAGGCGGAAGCAGTATTTT. Translated, it gives CSASAPGDRRKQYF.

This clonotype is deemed medium-sized (0.01 to 0.1%). The V gene is TRBV15, the J gene TRBJ2-1; 12 nucleotides agree with TRBD1. There are 17 residues in the CDR3. The ends lost 2 bases at V and 7 bases at J; junction bases unmatched: 9. Germline lookup yields CDR1 LNHNV and CDR2 YYDKDF (reference sequence). The CDR3 loop is CATSRPFPGQGANEQFF. The CDR3 DNA reads as TGTGCCACCAGCAGACCATTTCCGGGACAGGGGGCGAATGAGCAGTTCTTC.

This clonotype was seen more than once but under ten times. The junction differs from germline at one of its ends, possibly a read error. The rearrangement uses TRBV7-7 and TRBJ2-7; 8 bases fit TRBD2. This CDR3 region has 13 residues. The germline V gene has CDR1 SSHAT and CDR2 FNYEAQ (reference sequence). The CDR3 coding sequence is TGTGCTAGCAGCTTAGCGGGGTTCTACGAGCAGTACTTC. Translated, it gives CASSLAGFYEQYF.

This chain links TRBV2 with TRBJ2-3; 12 bases agree with TRBD2. J lost 2 bases, V lost 4 bases, and 4 bases had no gene match. CDR1 SNHLY and CDR2 FYNNEI come from the germline V gene. CDR3 length: 16 amino acids. For the CDR3, the DNA is TGTGCCAGCAGTGGGACTAGCGGGGAGATCACAGATACGCAGTATTTT. Its translation: CASSGTSGEITDTQYF.

This clonotype was detected a few times. This sequence joins TRBV10-1 and TRBJ2-5; D is uncertain. The CDR3 spans 13 residues. Germline loops: CDR1 WNHNN, CDR2 SYGVQD (reference sequence). Trimming removed 3 bases from V and 4 bases from J, with 9 bases in between. This CDR3 reads CASSDGKRETQYF. CDR3 bases: TGCGCCAGCAGTGATGGGAAACGAGAGACCCAGTACTTC.

This clonotype was picked up many times. This chain links TRBV6-6 with TRBJ2-3, with TRBD1 identical over 8 bases. Losses at the gene ends were 2 bases for V and 1 base for J; bases not matched to a gene: 2. Germline V gene sequence: CDR1 MNHNY, CDR2 SVGAGI (reference sequence). The CDR3 is made up of 15 amino acids. The CDR3 loop is CASSYQGAGTDTQYF. In DNA form, the CDR3 reads TGTGCCAGCAGTTACCAGGGGGCAGGCACAGATACGCAGTATTTT.

The rearrangement links TRBV2 to TRBJ2-5, with D possibly matching TRBD1 (6 bases). The germline V gene encodes CDR1 SNHLY and CDR2 FYNNEI. The CDR3 covers 14 residues. The CDR3 loop is CATQGPPIQETQYF. The CDR3 DNA follows: TGTGCAACCCAGGGGCCGCCGATTCAAGAGACCCAGTACTTC. The full variable domain, its missing parts supplied by reference TRBV2 and TRBJ2-5, is EPEVTQTPSHQVTQMGQEVILRCVPISNHLYFYWYRQILGQKVEFLVSFYNNEISEKSEIFDDQFSVERPDGSNFTLKIRSTKLEDSAMYFCATQGPPIQETQYFGPGTRLLVL.

The table lists this clonotype with a few counts. V is TRBV6-1 and J is TRBJ2-7; 13 bases map to TRBD2. The CDR3 contains 15 residues. Trimming cost V 1 base and J 4 bases; bases outside gene matches: 1. Germline V gives CDR1 MNHNS, CDR2 SASEGT. The CDR3 loop reads CASSEGTSGSYEQYF. The CDR3 DNA is TGTGCCAGCAGTGAAGGGACTAGCGGGAGTTACGAGCAGTACTTC.

There are many counts of this clonotype. The genes are TRBV28 and TRBJ1-6; D might be TRBD1 (5 bases). Germline CDR1 and CDR2: MDHEN and SYDVKM. The CDR3 has 15 amino acids. With 8 bases removed from V and 3 bases from J, the gap between germline ends came to 14 bases. CDR3 in amino acids: CASGIQGGYNSPLHF. The CDR3 bases are TGTGCCAGCGGGATTCAGGGCGGCTATAATTCACCCCTCCACTTT.

This clonotype was counted ten times or more. This chain links TRBV27 with TRBJ2-7; 9 bases map to TRBD1. The J segment lost 3 bases and the V segment lost 5 bases, leaving 5 bases of the junction unmatched. This CDR3 is 14 amino acids long. CDR1 and CDR2 (germline): MNHEY, SMNVEV (reference sequence). The CDR3 sequence is CASSPGTGNYEQYF. CDR3 sequence (DNA): TGTGCCAGCAGTCCAGGGACAGGGAACTACGAGCAGTACTTC.